This T cell receptor beta chain is drawn from a study of cytomegalovirus exposure and HLA in healthy donors. Study conclusions and caveats: Indistinguishable V segments, including TRBV6-2 and TRBV6-3, were excluded. In an earlier analysis, in some 500 donors, most V segments appeared productive either ~87% or ~30% of the time.

In the case of this clone: The antigen remains unidentified.

The PCR used 60 Vbeta and 13 Jbeta primers. TCRdb's table, derived via immunoSEQ multiplex PCR, lists solely in-frame clones and lacks some. Among under 70,000 clones listed, 65% to 80% were seen once. Germline-derived CDR1 and CDR2 are SQVTM and ANQGSEA. With 6 bases removed from V and 2 bases from J, the gap between germline ends came to 16 bases. The CDR3 runs to 14 residues. The J gene is TRBJ1-2, the V gene TRBV29-1; D is possibly TRBD1 (6 bases). This sequence originates from a female donor in good health and CMV-seronegative. The sequenced sample was PBMCs. The CDR3: CSVERQDYNYGYTF. CDR3 bases: TGCAGCGTCGAACGACAGGATTACAACTATGGCTACACCTTC.